The rows below give T cell receptor delta chains drawn from one sample of a study of Vδ1+ human thymocytes. TCRdb redid clone calling on the multiplex PCR reads using CATT. The sample holds roughly 50,000 delta-chain clones, more than 15% seen once. The sequenced material came from Vdelta1+ gamma-delta thymocytes from the thymus. Every receptor here comes from a boy in the first two years of life who had congenital heart surgery. Each CDR3 is given with its conserved first and last residue. Each record gives: clone size, J gene, V gene, D gene, CDR3 protein. The D gene is left open where the match is weak. A clone size is listed for some rows: how often the clone was seen (once, few, many), or a class if it is expanded.

clone_size: -
j_call: TRDJ1
v_call: TRDV2
d_call: -
cdr3_aa: CACDLGVRFYTDKLIF

clone_size: -
j_call: TRDJ1
v_call: TRDV1
d_call: -
cdr3_aa: CALGELFDVSDKLIF

clone_size: -
j_call: TRDJ1
v_call: TRDV1
d_call: TRDD2
cdr3_aa: CALGGRGFLPPAMGIRYTDKLIF

clone_size: few
j_call: TRDJ1
v_call: TRDV1
d_call: TRDD3
cdr3_aa: CALGELSSTTRGYDKLIF

clone_size: few
j_call: TRDJ1
v_call: TRDV1
d_call: TRDD3
cdr3_aa: CALGELTRVLGGYTYTDKLIF

clone_size: -
j_call: TRDJ1
v_call: TRDV1
d_call: -
cdr3_aa: CALGELEEYGIVVSDKLIF

clone_size: few
j_call: TRDJ1
v_call: TRDV1
d_call: TRDD3
cdr3_aa: CALGELRAYSTGADKLIF

clone_size: few
j_call: TRDJ1
v_call: TRDV1
d_call: -
cdr3_aa: CALGELLAEDTDKLIF

clone_size: few
j_call: TRDJ1
v_call: TRDV1
d_call: -
cdr3_aa: CALGELHLFPDPNTDKLIF

clone_size: -
j_call: TRDJ1
v_call: TRDV1
d_call: -
cdr3_aa: CALGALPIADKLIF

clone_size: -
j_call: TRDJ1
v_call: TRDV1
d_call: -
cdr3_aa: CALGELSFLEKAGRLIF

clone_size: -
j_call: TRDJ1
v_call: TRDV1
d_call: -
cdr3_aa: CALGEADILHKLIF

clone_size: -
j_call: TRDJ1
v_call: TRDV1
d_call: -
cdr3_aa: CALGAVPLLRSWHKLIF

clone_size: -
j_call: TRDJ1
v_call: TRDV1
d_call: TRDD3
cdr3_aa: CALGAWGRLLGSDKLIF

clone_size: -
j_call: TRDJ1
v_call: TRDV1
d_call: TRDD3
cdr3_aa: CALGELTTFPVDWGTKLIF

clone_size: -
j_call: TRDJ1
v_call: TRDV1
d_call: TRDD3
cdr3_aa: CALGELKSRGMKYTDKLIF

clone_size: -
j_call: TRDJ1
v_call: TRDV1
d_call: TRDD3
cdr3_aa: CALGCLRGWGSYTDKLIF

clone_size: few
j_call: TRDJ1
v_call: TRDV1
d_call: TRDD3
cdr3_aa: CALGELGSPLTGGIPYTDKLIF

clone_size: few
j_call: TRDJ1
v_call: TRDV1
d_call: TRDD2
cdr3_aa: CALGELDFLLNPLSTLSTDYTDKLIF

clone_size: -
j_call: TRDJ1
v_call: TRDV1
d_call: -
cdr3_aa: CALGEPVTGVRLYTDKLIF

clone_size: few
j_call: TRDJ1
v_call: TRDV1
d_call: TRDD3
cdr3_aa: CALGDRILGLDWGILGTDKLIF

clone_size: -
j_call: TRDJ1
v_call: TRDV1
d_call: TRDD3
cdr3_aa: CALGPLFAYLGDTGKLIF

clone_size: few
j_call: TRDJ1
v_call: TRDV1
d_call: TRDD3
cdr3_aa: CALGDLTPFPGGYLTDKLIF